The 2 T cell receptor beta chains in this list originate from one sample, sequenced in a study of human T cells and chemical hapten exposure. In TCRdb, the RACE reads were re-called with MiXCR into one record per CDR3 protein. The sample has 65,000 to 90,000 distinct CDR3 sequences; approximately 14% are singletons. Time point defined: pre-sensitization, week 0. The sample's treatment: therapeutic diphenylcyclopropenone sensitization with weekly scalp DPC. The sample in question was whole blood, obtained in connection with sensitization to the hapten diphenylcyclopropenone (DPC). These receptors originate from a woman aged 50 to 60 with alopecia areata. Some clones in this sample may be carry-over from other donors' samples.

The genes are TRBV7-2 and TRBJ2-7; TRBD2 matches 11 bases. The germline CDR1 and CDR2 sequences are SGHTA and FQGNSA. Trimming cost V 5 bases and J 3 bases; bases outside gene matches: 6. The CDR3 consists of 15 residues. CDR3 residues: CASSPRLAGSYEQYF. The CDR3 coding sequence is TGTGCCAGCAGCCCAAGACTAGCGGGGAGCTACGAGCAGTACTTC.

This clonotype was counted between two and nine times. This chain connects TRBV18 to TRBJ2-5; D not certain. Germline CDR1 and CDR2: KGHSH and LQKENI. Trimming took 5 bases from V and 5 from J, leaving 12 bases between them. The CDR3 loop spans 13 amino acids. CDR3 protein: CASSGERRETQYF. CDR3 nucleotide sequence: TGTGCCAGCTCAGGCGAGCGACGCGAGACCCAGTACTTC.